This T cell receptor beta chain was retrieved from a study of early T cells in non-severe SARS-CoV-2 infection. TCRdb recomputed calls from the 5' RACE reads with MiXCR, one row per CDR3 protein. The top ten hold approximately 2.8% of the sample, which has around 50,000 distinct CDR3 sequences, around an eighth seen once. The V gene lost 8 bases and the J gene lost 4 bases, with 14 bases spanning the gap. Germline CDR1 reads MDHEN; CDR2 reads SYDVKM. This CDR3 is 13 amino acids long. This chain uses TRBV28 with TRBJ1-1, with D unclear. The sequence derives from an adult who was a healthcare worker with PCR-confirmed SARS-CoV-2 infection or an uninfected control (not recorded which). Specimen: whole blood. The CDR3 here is CASRWGFGTEAFF. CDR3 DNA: TGTGCCAGCCGATGGGGTTTCGGCACTGAAGCTTTCTTT.